This is a list of T cell receptor beta chains from one sample in a study of follicular helper T cells after annual influenza vaccination. The method was immunoSEQ multiplex PCR; TCRdb's version includes in-frame clones alone and lacks a portion of them. The sample shows 9,000 or so clones, about 82% of them seen only once. The sample in question was CXCR5+ CD38- circulating T follicular helper cells from blood, obtained on the day of influenza vaccination. These receptors all stem from an adult who received the influenza vaccine. Each CDR3 is given with its conserved first and last residue. The D gene is left open where the match is weak. Size is omitted from some rows. Given values are once, few, many or a class for expanded clones.

v_gene,j_gene,d_gene,abundance,CDR3nt,CDR3aa
TRBV28,TRBJ1-4,-,-,TGTGCCAGCAGGGGATGGGATACGGTTGATGAAAAACTGTTTTTT,CASRGWDTVDEKLFF
TRBV5-4,TRBJ1-1,-,once,TGTGCCAGCAGCTTGACAGGGAGGGGACACACTGAAGCTTTCTTT,CASSLTGRGHTEAFF
TRBV28,TRBJ1-5,-,-,TGTGCCAGCCGTCCGGGGACGGTTCGTCAGCCCCAGCATTTT,CASRPGTVRQPQHF
TRBV11-2,TRBJ2-2,TRBD1,-,TGTGCCAGCAGCTTTGGGACAGTGAACACCGGGGAGCTGTTTTTT,CASSFGTVNTGELFF
TRBV6-1,TRBJ1-4,-,-,TGTGCCAGCAGTGACGCGGGGCAGGGGTTTGTTGCTAATGAAAAACTGTTTTTT,CASSDAGQGFVANEKLFF
TRBV6-5,TRBJ2-7,TRBD1,-,TGTGCCAGCGGCCCGGGACAGGGGGCGCGAGAGCAGTACTTC,CASGPGQGAREQYF
TRBV7-8,TRBJ1-1,-,once,TGTGCCAGCAGCTCTTACCCTTCACTTGAAGCTTTCTTT,CASSSYPSLEAFF
TRBV14,TRBJ2-7,-,-,TGTGCCAGCAGCCGCAGGGCGGTATCCTACGAGCAGTACTTC,CASSRRAVSYEQYF
TRBV9,TRBJ1-2,-,few,TGTGCCAGCAGCGTAGGGGCACAGGGACCCCATGGCTACACCTTC,CASSVGAQGPHGYTF
TRBV5-4,TRBJ2-7,-,few,TGTGCCAGCAGCTTGGTGGGGGCCGCCAGCGAGCAGTACTTC,CASSLVGAASEQYF
TRBV28,TRBJ1-1,TRBD1,once,TGTGCCAGCAGTTCACCAGGGGACAGGAACACTGAAGCTTTCTTT,CASSSPGDRNTEAFF
TRBV5-1,TRBJ2-1,-,-,TGCGCCAGCAGCCCGGGACCAGGGGATTTTAATGAGCAGTTCTTC,CASSPGPGDFNEQFF
TRBV5-1,TRBJ2-2,TRBD1,-,TGCGCCAGCAGCCGTGGGACAGGGTCGTTGAACACCGGGGAGCTGTTTTTT,CASSRGTGSLNTGELFF
TRBV7-2,TRBJ1-1,-,-,TGTGCCAGCAGCAGAGGGGGAACGAACACTGAAGCTTTCTTT,CASSRGGTNTEAFF
TRBV29-1,TRBJ2-1,-,-,TGCAGCGTTGGGCGGTCAGGGTACCAATCCTACAATGAGCAGTTCTTC,CSVGRSGYQSYNEQFF
TRBV6-5,TRBJ1-4,TRBD1,-,TGTGCCAGCAGTATGGACAGGGGGACTGAAAAACTGTTTTTT,CASSMDRGTEKLFF
TRBV18,TRBJ2-1,TRBD2,-,TGTGCCAGCTCACGGTCTGGACTAGCGGCGAGCTCCTACAATGAGCAGTTCTTC,CASSRSGLAASSYNEQFF
TRBV27,TRBJ2-3,-,-,TGTGCCAGCAGTTTCTGGTGGGGCACAGATACGCAGTATTTT,CASSFWWGTDTQYF
TRBV2,TRBJ1-5,-,-,TGTGCCAGCAGTGACTGGGGTCCCCAGCCCCAGCATTTT,CASSDWGPQPQHF
TRBV9,TRBJ2-3,TRBD1,-,TGTGCCAGCAGCTCGGGACAGGGGAGCACAGATACGCAGTATTTT,CASSSGQGSTDTQYF
TRBV7-9,TRBJ2-1,-,-,TGTGCCTCGGCTCGGCTTCTAGACGGTGAGCAGTTCTTC,CASARLLDGEQFF
TRBV5-4,TRBJ2-3,-,-,TGTGCCAGCAGCTTGGAGGGCTCAGATACGCAGTATTTT,CASSLEGSDTQYF
TRBV10-3,TRBJ1-2,TRBD1,-,TGTGCCATCAGTGAGAAAAGTAATAACAGGGGGCGAGGCTATGGCTACACCTTC,CAISEKSNNRGRGYGYTF
TRBV11-3,TRBJ2-7,TRBD1,-,TGTGCCAGCAGCTTAGAAGGGGACAGGGGTTTCTACGAGCAGTACTTC,CASSLEGDRGFYEQYF
TRBV7-9,TRBJ2-1,-,-,TGTGCCAGCAGCTTAGTCTACTGGAATGAGCAGTTCTTC,CASSLVYWNEQFF
TRBV30,TRBJ2-7,-,few,TGTGCCTGGAGTGCTCGGTACGAGCAGTACTTC,CAWSARYEQYF
TRBV19,TRBJ2-3,TRBD1,-,TGTGCCAGTACCCAAAAGACAGGGTCTAGCACAGATACGCAGTATTTT,CASTQKTGSSTDTQYF
TRBV6-5,TRBJ1-3,-,once,TGTGCCAGCAGTTATTCGAGCGTCTCTGGAAACACCATATATTTT,CASSYSSVSGNTIYF
TRBV20-1,TRBJ2-7,-,-,TGCAGTGCTAGATGGGACTCCGAGCAGTACTTC,CSARWDSEQYF
TRBV5-6,TRBJ1-3,-,-,TGTGCCAGCAGCTTGGCCCGGGGGGTTGGAAACACCATATATTTT,CASSLARGVGNTIYF
TRBV11-1,TRBJ2-6,-,-,TGTGCCAGCAGCTTATCCGGGGCCAACGTCCTGACTTTC,CASSLSGANVLTF
TRBV10-2,TRBJ1-1,-,-,TGCGCCAGCAGTGAGGGTGCTCACACTGAAGCTTTCTTT,CASSEGAHTEAFF
TRBV5-1,TRBJ2-5,-,-,TGCGCCAGCAGGTCTAGTCCTACTCCCGGGGAGACCCAGTACTTC,CASRSSPTPGETQYF
TRBV28,TRBJ2-1,TRBD1,-,TGTGCCAGCAGTTGGACAGGGGGCAACAATGAGCAGTTCTTC,CASSWTGGNNEQFF
TRBV6-1,TRBJ2-2,TRBD1,-,TGTGCCAGCAGCGCAGGGCGCCAGGGGGACGGGGAGCTGTTTTTT,CASSAGRQGDGELFF
TRBV29-1,TRBJ1-1,-,-,TGCAGCGGGATGATGCGGAGGGGCGGCACTGAAGCTTTCTTT,CSGMMRRGGTEAFF
TRBV11-3,TRBJ2-1,TRBD2,-,TGTGCCAGCAGCTTAGTGGCGGGAGAAGTTAATGAGCAGTTCTTC,CASSLVAGEVNEQFF
TRBV9,TRBJ2-5,-,-,TGTGCCAGCAGCCGAGCGGCCTACCAAGAGACCCAGTACTTC,CASSRAAYQETQYF
TRBV30,TRBJ2-1,TRBD2,-,TGTGCCTGGAGTGTACTAGCGGAGGCTTACGCGCAGTTCTTC,CAWSVLAEAYAQFF
TRBV7-8,TRBJ2-7,TRBD2,once,TGTGCCAGCAGCTCGGGACTAGCGGGAGGCACGTCCTACGAGCAGTACTTC,CASSSGLAGGTSYEQYF
TRBV27,TRBJ2-2,-,-,TGTGCCAGCATGAAGGGGAGGAACACCGGGGAGCTGTTTTTT,CASMKGRNTGELFF
TRBV5-1,TRBJ2-5,-,-,TGCGCCAGCAGTCAAGGGGCAGGTTGGTCCCAAGAGACCCAGTACTTC,CASSQGAGWSQETQYF
TRBV19,TRBJ1-4,TRBD1,-,TGTGCCAGTAGTCCGGGACAGGGGAGTGAAAAACTGTTTTTT,CASSPGQGSEKLFF
TRBV7-7,TRBJ2-5,TRBD1,-,TGTGCTAGCAGCTTAGGGATTCGGGACAGGGGGGCGGAGACCCAGTACTTC,CASSLGIRDRGAETQYF
TRBV9,TRBJ2-7,TRBD2,once,TGTGCCAGCAGCGTAGCTAGCGGGAGGTCGAAAGAGCAGTACTTC,CASSVASGRSKEQYF
TRBV19,TRBJ2-7,-,few,TGTGCCAGTAGTATCGGGGGACACACCTACGAGCAGTACTTC,CASSIGGHTYEQYF
TRBV18,TRBJ1-3,TRBD1,-,TGTGCCAGCTCACCGAGACAGGGAATTTCGGACACCATATATTTT,CASSPRQGISDTIYF
TRBV5-1,TRBJ1-4,TRBD1,-,TGCGCCAGCAGCTACTCGTCAGGGGGAGACGAAAAACTGTTTTTT,CASSYSSGGDEKLFF
TRBV7-3,TRBJ1-1,-,-,TGTGCCAGCAGCTTAGTCGGGGGAACGAACACTGAAGCTTTCTTT,CASSLVGGTNTEAFF
TRBV6-1,TRBJ1-4,TRBD1,-,TGCTCTCCGGGACAGGCCTTATTT,CSPGQALF
TRBV27,TRBJ2-4,-,-,TGTGCCAGCAGTTGGAGCCTTGGTAACATTCAGTACTTC,CASSWSLGNIQYF
TRBV18,TRBJ2-3,-,-,TGTGCCAGCTCACCATACGACGGTAGCACAGATACGCAGTATTTT,CASSPYDGSTDTQYF
TRBV7-3,TRBJ2-3,TRBD2,-,TGTGCCAGCAGCCTCTCCCTGAGCGGGAGGGGCACAGATACGCAGTATTTT,CASSLSLSGRGTDTQYF
TRBV28,TRBJ1-2,-,-,TGTGCCAGCAGGTCGTTCTCCGGGGGCGGGGGCTACACCTTC,CASRSFSGGGGYTF
TRBV5-1,TRBJ1-2,-,few,TGCGCCAGCAGCTTGGACGGGGATTATGGCTACACCTTC,CASSLDGDYGYTF
TRBV10-2,TRBJ1-5,TRBD1,-,TGCGCCAGCAGCGAACAATCAGGGGGCCGAAATCAGCCCCAGCATTTT,CASSEQSGGRNQPQHF
TRBV11-2,TRBJ1-1,-,-,TGTGCCAGCAGCTCCCTCCAGTGGGGGCGGAAGAACACTGAAGCTTTCTTT,CASSSLQWGRKNTEAFF
TRBV10-1,TRBJ1-3,-,-,TGCGCCAGCAGTGAGTCTAATGGAAACACCATATATTTT,CASSESNGNTIYF